This T cell receptor beta chain was sequenced during a study of T cell responses to AZD1222 COVID-19 vaccine. The germline V and J ends were trimmed by 8 bases and 4 bases, with 12 bases remaining between them. This CDR3 has 13 residues. Germline V gene sequence: CDR1 LGHDT, CDR2 YNNKEL (reference sequence). Only in-frame clones appear in the TCRdb table, and some are missing; sequencing was by immunoSEQ multiplex PCR. Here the sample spans about 150,000 clones, roughly 86% being singletons. About this clone: Its antigen is still unknown.

General observations from the study: Only a handful of individuals given AZD1222 were seropositive at baseline. Clonal diversity was possibly underestimated, and white British individuals and females predominated among donors. No repertoire was sampled before or during the peak T cell response, only after it.

The sequences come from peripheral blood, collected 28 days after the second AZD1222 dose. This sequence joins TRBV3-1 (or the pseudogene TRBV3-2) and TRBJ1-3, with D perhaps TRBD1 (6 bases). The TCR comes from an adult who received the AZD1222 COVID-19 vaccine. The chain's CDR3 is CASDGGSGNTIYF. CDR3 bases: TGTGCCAGCGACGGGGGCTCCGGAAACACCATATATTTT.